This TCR beta chain originates from a study of cytomegalovirus exposure and HLA in healthy donors. Study-wide points: A few of the chains that were CMV-associated were confirmed in vitro to be specific for CMV antigens. A later analysis found first-cohort TCR clusters tended to co-occur in the 120 or so validation repertoires. Using the classifier, cytomegalovirus status was reportedly diagnosed with high specificity and sensitivity. The study listed some 160 cytomegalovirus-associated TCR beta chains.

On this clone: The antigen is not known. This same CDR3 is encoded by further DNA sequences in the sample.

Libraries were prepared by immunoSEQ multiplex PCR; TCRdb keeps only in-frame clonotypes and omits some of them. The table includes around 230,000 clones, around 88% detected once. V lost 3 bases and J lost 6; bases outside the gene matches: 2. This CDR3 is 14 amino acids long. In germline, CDR1 is SGHRS, CDR2 YFSETQ. This chain joins TRBV5-1 and TRBJ2-7, with 14 bases that match TRBD2. This clonotype was sampled from a woman aged 25 to 39 in good health and CMV-seropositive. Specimen: PBMCs. The CDR3 nucleotides are TGCGCCAGCAGCTCGGGACTAGCGGGAGTCGAGCAGTACTTC. It is translated as CASSSGLAGVEQYF.